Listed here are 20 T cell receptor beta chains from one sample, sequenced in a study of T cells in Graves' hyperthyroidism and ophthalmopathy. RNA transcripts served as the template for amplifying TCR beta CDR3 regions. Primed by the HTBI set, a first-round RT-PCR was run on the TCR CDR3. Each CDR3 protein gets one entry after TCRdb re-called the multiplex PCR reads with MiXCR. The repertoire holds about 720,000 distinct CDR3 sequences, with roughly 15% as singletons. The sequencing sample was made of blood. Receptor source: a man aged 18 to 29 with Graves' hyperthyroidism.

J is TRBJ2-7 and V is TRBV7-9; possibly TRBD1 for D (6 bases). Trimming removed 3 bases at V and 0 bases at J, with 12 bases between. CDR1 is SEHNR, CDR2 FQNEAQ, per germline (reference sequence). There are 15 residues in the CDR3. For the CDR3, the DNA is TGTGCCAGCAGCTTCGGACAGCCGAGCTCCTACGAGCAGTACTTC. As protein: CASSFGQPSSYEQYF.

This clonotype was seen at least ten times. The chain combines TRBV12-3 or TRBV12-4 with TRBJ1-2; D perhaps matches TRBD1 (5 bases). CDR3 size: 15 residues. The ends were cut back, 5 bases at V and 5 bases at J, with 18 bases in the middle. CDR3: CASSLRAGTAYGYTF. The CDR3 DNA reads TGTGCCAGCAGTCTCCGCGCCGGGACGGCATATGGCTACACCTTC.

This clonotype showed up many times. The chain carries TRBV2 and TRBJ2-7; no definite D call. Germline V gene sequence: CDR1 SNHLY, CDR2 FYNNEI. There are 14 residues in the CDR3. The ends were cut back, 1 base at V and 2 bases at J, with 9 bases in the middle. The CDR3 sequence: CASSEDQLAYEQYF. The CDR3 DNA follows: TGTGCCAGCAGTGAAGACCAGCTTGCCTACGAGCAGTACTTC.

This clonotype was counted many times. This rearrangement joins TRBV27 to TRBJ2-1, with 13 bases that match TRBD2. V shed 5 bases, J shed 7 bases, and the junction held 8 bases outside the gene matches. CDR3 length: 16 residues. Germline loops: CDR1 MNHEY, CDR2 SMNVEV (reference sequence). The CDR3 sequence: CASSPGTSGISNEQFF. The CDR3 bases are TGTGCCAGCAGTCCAGGGACTAGCGGGATCTCAAATGAGCAGTTCTTC.

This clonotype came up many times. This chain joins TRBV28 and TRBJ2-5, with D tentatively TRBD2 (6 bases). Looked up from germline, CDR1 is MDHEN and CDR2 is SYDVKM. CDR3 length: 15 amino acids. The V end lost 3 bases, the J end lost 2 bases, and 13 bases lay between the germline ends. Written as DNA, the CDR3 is TGTGCCAGCAGTTTTCCGGCGGGATCTCAAGAGACCCAGTACTTC. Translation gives CASSFPAGSQETQYF. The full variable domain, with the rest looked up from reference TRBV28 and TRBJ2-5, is DVKVTQSSRYLVKRTGEKVFLECVQDMDHENMFWYRQDPGLGLRLIYFSYDVKMKEKGDIPEGYSVSREKKERFSLILESASTNQTSMYLCASSFPAGSQETQYFGPGTRLLVL.

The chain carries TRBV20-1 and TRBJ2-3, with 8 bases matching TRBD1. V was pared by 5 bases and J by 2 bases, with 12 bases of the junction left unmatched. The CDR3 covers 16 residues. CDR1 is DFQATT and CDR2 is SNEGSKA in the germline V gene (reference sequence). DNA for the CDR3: TGCAGTGCTCCGATGGAGGACAGGGTGACCACAGATACGCAGTATTTT. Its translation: CSAPMEDRVTTDTQYF.

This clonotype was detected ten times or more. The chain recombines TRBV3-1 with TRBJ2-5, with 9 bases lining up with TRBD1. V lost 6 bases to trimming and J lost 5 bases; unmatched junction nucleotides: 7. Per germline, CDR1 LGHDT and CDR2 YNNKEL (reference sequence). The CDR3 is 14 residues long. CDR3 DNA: TGTGCCAGCAGACACAGGGGGCCGCAGGAGACCCAGTACTTC. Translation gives CASRHRGPQETQYF.

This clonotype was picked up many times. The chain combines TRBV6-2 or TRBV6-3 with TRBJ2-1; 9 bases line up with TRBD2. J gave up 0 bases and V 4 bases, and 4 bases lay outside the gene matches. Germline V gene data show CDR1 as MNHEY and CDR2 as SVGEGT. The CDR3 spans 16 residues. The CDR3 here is CASSSPAGGSYNEQFF. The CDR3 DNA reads TGTGCCAGCAGTTCCCCAGCGGGAGGCTCCTACAATGAGCAGTTCTTC.

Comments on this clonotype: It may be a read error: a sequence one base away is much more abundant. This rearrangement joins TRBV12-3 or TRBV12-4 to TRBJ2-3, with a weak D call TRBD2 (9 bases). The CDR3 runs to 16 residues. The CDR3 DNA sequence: TGTGCCAGCAGTCCCTTAGCGGGAGCGGGGACAGGTACGCAGTATTTT. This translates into CASSPLAGAGTGTQYF.

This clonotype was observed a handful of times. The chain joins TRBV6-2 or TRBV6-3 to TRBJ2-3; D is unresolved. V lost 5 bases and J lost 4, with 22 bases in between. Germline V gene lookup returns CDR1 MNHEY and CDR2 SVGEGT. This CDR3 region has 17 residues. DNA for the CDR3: TGTGCCAGCAGTCCCTCCCGATACACCCACAACCCAGATACGCAGTATTTT. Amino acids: CASSPSRYTHNPDTQYF.

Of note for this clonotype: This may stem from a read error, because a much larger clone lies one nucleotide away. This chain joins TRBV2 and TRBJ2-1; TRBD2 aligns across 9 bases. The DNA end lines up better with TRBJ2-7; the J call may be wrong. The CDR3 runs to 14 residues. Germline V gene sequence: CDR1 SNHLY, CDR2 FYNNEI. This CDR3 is CASRAGGWYNEQYF. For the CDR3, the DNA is TGTGCCAGTAGAGCGGGAGGCTGGTACAATGAGCAGTACTTC.

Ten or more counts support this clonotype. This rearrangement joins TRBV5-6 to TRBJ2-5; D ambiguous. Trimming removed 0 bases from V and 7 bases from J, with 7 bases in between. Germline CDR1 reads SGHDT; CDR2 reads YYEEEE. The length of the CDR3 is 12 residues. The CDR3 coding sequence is TGTGCCAGCAGCTTGGATGGCGCGACCCAGTACTTC. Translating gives CASSLDGATQYF.

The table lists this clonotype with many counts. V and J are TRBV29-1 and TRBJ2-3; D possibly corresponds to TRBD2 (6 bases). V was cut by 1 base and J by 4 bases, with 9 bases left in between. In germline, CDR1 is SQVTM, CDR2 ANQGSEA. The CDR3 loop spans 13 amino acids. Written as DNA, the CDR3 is TGCAGCGTTGAAGTATGGGAGGCAGATACGCAGTATTTT. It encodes CSVEVWEADTQYF.

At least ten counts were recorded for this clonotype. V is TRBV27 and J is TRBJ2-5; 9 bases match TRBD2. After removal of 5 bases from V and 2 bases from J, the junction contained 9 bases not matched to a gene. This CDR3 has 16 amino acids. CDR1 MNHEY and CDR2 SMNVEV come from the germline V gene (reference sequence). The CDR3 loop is CASSILAGSAQETQYF. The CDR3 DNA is TGTGCCAGCAGTATCCTAGCGGGATCAGCGCAAGAGACCCAGTACTTC.

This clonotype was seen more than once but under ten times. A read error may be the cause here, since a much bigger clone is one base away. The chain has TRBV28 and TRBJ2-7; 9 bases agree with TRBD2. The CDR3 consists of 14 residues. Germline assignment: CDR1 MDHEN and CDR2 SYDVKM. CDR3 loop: CASSSSGTSHEQCF. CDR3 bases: TGTGCCAGCAGTTCTTCCGGGACTAGCCACGAGCAGTGCTTC.

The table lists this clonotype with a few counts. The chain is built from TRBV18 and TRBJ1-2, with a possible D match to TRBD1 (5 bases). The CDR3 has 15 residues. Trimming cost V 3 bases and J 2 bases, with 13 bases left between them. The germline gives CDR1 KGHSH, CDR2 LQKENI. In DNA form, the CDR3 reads TGTGCCAGCTCACCTTCCGGGACGGTGAACTATGGCTACACCTTC. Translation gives CASSPSGTVNYGYTF.

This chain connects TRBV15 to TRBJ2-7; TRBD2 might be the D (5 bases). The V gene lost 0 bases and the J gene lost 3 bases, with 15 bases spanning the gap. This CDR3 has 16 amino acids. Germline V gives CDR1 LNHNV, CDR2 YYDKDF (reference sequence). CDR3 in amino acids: CATSRDPNRAGYEQYF. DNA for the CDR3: TGTGCCACCAGCAGAGATCCGAATAGGGCGGGCTACGAGCAGTACTTC.

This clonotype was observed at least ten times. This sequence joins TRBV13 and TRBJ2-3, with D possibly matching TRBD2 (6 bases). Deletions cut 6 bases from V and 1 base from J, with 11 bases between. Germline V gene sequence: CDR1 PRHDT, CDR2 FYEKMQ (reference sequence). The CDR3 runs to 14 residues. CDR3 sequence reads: CASSSGLRTDTQYF. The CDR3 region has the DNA TGTGCCAGCAGTTCGGGACTCCGCACAGATACGCAGTATTTT.

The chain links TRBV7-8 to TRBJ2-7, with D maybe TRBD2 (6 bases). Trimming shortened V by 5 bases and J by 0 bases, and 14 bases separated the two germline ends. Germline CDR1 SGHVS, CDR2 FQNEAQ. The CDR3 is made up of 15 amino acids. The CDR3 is CASSPAREVSYEQYF. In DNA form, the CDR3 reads TGTGCCAGCAGCCCAGCGAGGGAGGTCTCCTACGAGCAGTACTTC.

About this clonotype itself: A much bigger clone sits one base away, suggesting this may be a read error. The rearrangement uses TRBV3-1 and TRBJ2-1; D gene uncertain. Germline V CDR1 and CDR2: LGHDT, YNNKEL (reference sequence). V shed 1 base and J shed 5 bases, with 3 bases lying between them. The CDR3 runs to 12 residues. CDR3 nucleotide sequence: TGTGCCAGCAGCCAAGCAAACAATGAGCAGTTCTTC. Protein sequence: CASSQANNEQFF.